The 27 T cell receptor beta chains below all came from one sample that was sequenced in a study of chemoradiotherapy in HPV16-positive cancers. Libraries were prepared by immunoSEQ multiplex PCR; TCRdb keeps only in-frame clonotypes and omits some of them. This sample has over 30,000 clones, with about 88% found just once. Specimen: blood, collected from a patient who underwent chemoradiotherapy. The receptors derive from a human donor with HPV-associated anogenital cancer.

The chain carries TRBV10-3 and TRBJ2-5; 7 bases fit TRBD1. The CDR3 length is 13 residues. With 10 bases clipped from V and 4 bases from J, the junction kept 9 bases outside the gene matches. Germline V CDR1 and CDR2: ENHRY, SYGVKD. The CDR3 here is CATNDRDGETQYF. DNA for the CDR3: TGTGCCACCAACGACAGGGACGGAGAGACCCAGTACTTC.

CDR3 nucleotides: TGTGCCAGCAGTGAAGCGGGGGGGACAGGGTCGGCCCAGCATTTT. Its protein product is CASSEAGGTGSAQHF. The chain has TRBV2 and TRBJ1-5, with TRBD1 identical over 9 bases. Germline CDR1 reads SNHLY; CDR2 reads FYNNEI. The CDR3 is made up of 15 amino acids. Trimming took 0 bases from V and 11 from J; bases not matched to a gene: 8.

The CDR3 is CASSAQQTGSWQYF. The CDR3 DNA is TGTGCCAGCAGCGCACAACAGACCGGTTCTTGGCAGTACTTC. The chain employs TRBV9 and TRBJ2-7; no clear D. The germline gives CDR1 SGDLS, CDR2 YYNGEE. The CDR3 contains 14 residues. V lost 3 bases and J lost 9, with 19 bases in between.

This CDR3 is CSVHWSENTEAFF. The CDR3 region has the DNA TGCAGCGTTCACTGGTCGGAGAACACTGAAGCTTTCTTT. The chain employs TRBV29-1 and TRBJ1-1; the D is unclear. Germline values: CDR1 SQVTM, CDR2 ANQGSEA. The CDR3 runs to 13 residues. V dropped 5 bases and J dropped 1 base, with 11 bases sitting between them.

Only one count was recorded for this clone. The rearrangement uses TRBV7-2 and TRBJ1-5; D gene unclear. Trimming took 3 bases from V and 5 from J, leaving 5 bases between them. The CDR3 loop spans 12 amino acids. Germline CDR1 is SGHTA and CDR2 is FQGNSA. CDR3 DNA: TGTGCCAGCAGCTTCCGGGATCAGCCCCAGCATTTT. It codes for CASSFRDQPQHF.

This clone occurred once. This chain uses TRBV6-6 with TRBJ1-4; D possibly corresponds to TRBD1 (6 bases). The CDR3 length is 15 residues. V was shortened by 6 bases and J by 2 bases, with 13 bases between the two germline ends. Per germline, CDR1 MNHNY and CDR2 SVGAGI (reference sequence). The CDR3 sequence is CASSWGGQTNEKLFF. In DNA, the CDR3 is TGTGCCAGCAGCTGGGGGGGCCAGACTAATGAAAAACTGTTTTTT.

This clone was counted a few times. The chain combines TRBV18 with TRBJ2-5; D unresolved. CDR1 and CDR2 from the germline V gene are KGHSH and LQKENI. The CDR3 covers 12 residues. Between the trimmed V and J ends, which lost 0 bases and 5 bases, there was a span of 4 bases. CDR3 residues: CASSPPGETQYF. The CDR3 DNA follows: TGTGCCAGCTCACCACCTGGGGAGACCCAGTACTTC.

V and J are TRBV7-9 and TRBJ2-3; 8 bases map to TRBD2. V trimming: 2 bases; J trimming: 6 bases; junction bases outside the gene matches: 10. Germline V gene data show CDR1 as SEHNR and CDR2 as FQNEAQ (reference sequence). The CDR3 runs to 16 residues. CDR3 residues: CASSLTSGGAGDTQYF. The DNA for the CDR3 is TGTGCCAGCAGCTTAACCTCCGGGGGGGCGGGGGATACGCAGTATTTT. The full variable domain, with the rest looked up from reference TRBV7-9 and TRBJ2-3, is DTGVSQNPRHKITKRGQNVTFRCDPISEHNRLYWYRQTLGQGPEFLTYFQNEAQLEKSRLLSDRFSAERPKGSFSTLEIQRTEQGDSAMYLCASSLTSGGAGDTQYFGPGTRLTVL.

V gene TRBV9 combines with J gene TRBJ1-4; D not resolved. Germline CDR1 reads SGDLS; CDR2 reads YYNGEE. V lost 0 bases and J lost 6, with 6 bases in between. The CDR3 has 13 amino acids. The CDR3 bases are TGTGCCAGCAGCGTAGAAGGGTATGAAAAACTGTTTTTT. It translates to CASSVEGYEKLFF.

V and J are TRBV7-2 and TRBJ1-4, with D possibly matching TRBD1 (5 bases). Trimming took off 5 bases at V and 8 bases at J, with 18 bases between the two ends. Germline CDR1 reads SGHTA; CDR2 reads FQGNSA. The CDR3 is 15 amino acids. CDR3 region: CASSQNGARDEKLFF. The CDR3 region has the DNA TGTGCCAGCAGCCAGAACGGGGCTCGGGACGAAAAACTGTTTTTT.

The chain employs TRBV5-5 and TRBJ1-1; TRBD1 matches at 9 bases. Germline CDR1 is SGHKS and CDR2 is YYEKEE (reference sequence). The CDR3 covers 14 residues. Trimming cost V 3 bases and J 3 bases; bases outside gene matches: 3. CDR3 DNA sequence: TGTGCCAGCAGCTCCGGGACAGGGCACACTGAAGCTTTCTTT. It is translated as CASSSGTGHTEAFF.

V is TRBV10-2 and J is TRBJ2-3; TRBD1 is a possible D gene (5 bases). The germline V gene encodes CDR1 WSHSY and CDR2 SAAADI. V lost 7 bases and J lost 2, with 19 bases in between. The CDR3 contains 16 residues. The chain's CDR3 is CASKLGQSRNTDTQYF. The CDR3 DNA reads TGCGCCAGCAAGCTTGGACAAAGCCGAAACACAGATACGCAGTATTTT.

J is TRBJ1-2 and V is TRBV25-1, with D perhaps matching TRBD1 (6 bases). The CDR3 spans 13 residues. From germline, CDR1 is MGHDK and CDR2 SYGVNS. V lost 6 bases to trimming and J lost 4 bases, with 12 bases between them. Written as DNA, the CDR3 is TGTGCCAGCAGGGACAGCCTCATCTATGGCTACACCTTC. Encoded protein: CASRDSLIYGYTF.

The chain carries TRBV7-6 and TRBJ2-5, with 11 bases that match TRBD2. J gave up 5 bases and V 2 bases, and 7 bases lay outside the gene matches. The CDR3 covers 16 residues. Germline CDR1 SGHVS, CDR2 FNYEAQ. The CDR3: CASSLTGLAGGETQYF. In DNA, the CDR3 is TGTGCCAGCAGCTTAACCGGACTAGCGGGTGGGGAGACCCAGTACTTC.

The CDR3 reads CASRPRRQGRDEQYF. The CDR3, as DNA: TGCGCCAGCCGCCCACGAAGACAGGGGAGAGACGAGCAGTACTTC. This chain connects TRBV5-1 to TRBJ2-7; 8 positions agree with TRBD1. With V trimmed by 7 bases and J by 5 bases, 14 bases remained unmatched. This CDR3 has 15 amino acids. Germline CDR1 is SGHRS and CDR2 is YFSETQ.

Of note for this clone: At one end the junction does not follow the germline gene, possibly because of a read error. The V gene is TRBV18, the J gene TRBJ2-3, with D perhaps being TRBD1 or TRBD2 (6 bases each). Germline CDR1 is KGHSH and CDR2 is LQKENI. The CDR3 has 16 residues. The CDR3 sequence: CASSPQGLASTDTQYF. The CDR3 DNA follows: TGTGCCAGCTCTCCACAGGGACTGGCAAGCACAGATACGCAGTATTTT. The full variable domain, in which reference TRBV18 and TRBJ2-3 provide the parts outside the CDR3, is NAGVMQNPRHLVRRRGQEARLRCSPMKGHSHVYWYRQLPEEGLKFMVYLQKENIIDESGMPKERFSAEFPKEGPSILRIQQVVRGDSAAYFCASSPQGLASTDTQYFGPGTRLTVL.

This clone was found a few times. This chain uses TRBV2 with TRBJ1-4, with D possibly matching TRBD1 (6 bases). CDR1 is SNHLY and CDR2 is FYNNEI in the germline V gene. The germline V and J ends were trimmed by 1 base and 7 bases, with 13 bases remaining between them. This CDR3 is built from 15 residues. CDR3 DNA sequence: TGTGCCAGCAGTGAAGGGCCTGGGGGCCGTGAAAAACTGTTTTTT. Translation gives CASSEGPGGREKLFF.

The rearrangement uses TRBV19 and TRBJ2-7; 12 positions match TRBD1. CDR3 size: 14 residues. Germline assignment: CDR1 LNHDA and CDR2 SQIVND (reference sequence). V trimming: 7 bases; J trimming: 7 bases; junction bases outside the gene matches: 8. CDR3 region: CASNPGQGAREQYF. The CDR3 DNA reads TGTGCCAGTAACCCGGGACAGGGGGCGCGGGAGCAGTACTTC. The full variable domain, with the rest looked up from reference TRBV19 and TRBJ2-7, is DGGITQSPKYLFRKEGQNVTLSCEQNLNHDAMYWYRQDPGQGLRLIYYSQIVNDFQKGDIAEGYSVSREKKESFPLTVTSAQKNPTAFYLCASNPGQGAREQYFGPGTRLTVT.

The rearrangement uses TRBV7-6 and TRBJ2-1, with 9 bases lining up with TRBD1. The CDR3 is 18 residues long. V dropped 4 bases and J dropped 7; count of bases not matched to a gene: 17. Germline-derived CDR1 and CDR2 are SGHVS and FNYEAQ. The CDR3 DNA reads TGTGCCAGCAGCTCCCAGAGGGCCGGGACAGGGTTTAGGAATGAGCAGTTCTTC. Encoded protein: CASSSQRAGTGFRNEQFF.

The gene calls are TRBV28 and TRBJ1-1; TRBD1 is a possible D gene (5 bases). This CDR3 comprises 11 residues. Trimming took off 11 bases at V and 8 bases at J, with 15 bases between the two ends. The germline gives CDR1 MDHEN, CDR2 SYDVKM. CDR3 amino acids: CAATASGEAFF. In DNA, the CDR3 is TGTGCCGCGACAGCCTCCGGCGAAGCTTTCTTT.

This clone was detected only once. CDR3 sequence reads: CAAHGSQGYEQYF. The CDR3 DNA follows: TGTGCCGCCCATGGGTCGCAGGGCTACGAGCAGTACTTC. V and J are TRBV6-1 and TRBJ2-7; the D gene is possibly TRBD1 (5 bases). This CDR3 is built from 13 residues. V lost 11 bases and J 3 bases, leaving 17 bases between the germline ends. The germline V gene has CDR1 MNHNS and CDR2 SASEGT.

The chain is built from TRBV6-6 and TRBJ1-3; perhaps TRBD1 as D (5 bases). CDR1 and CDR2 from the germline V gene are MNHNY and SVGAGI (reference sequence). The CDR3 extends over 16 amino acids. V shed 4 bases and J shed 0 bases, with 13 bases lying between them. DNA of the CDR3: TGTGCCAGCAGTTTGGACCCAGGGTTCTCTGGAAACACCATATATTTT. Translation gives CASSLDPGFSGNTIYF.

The rearrangement uses TRBV7-2 and TRBJ2-1; possibly TRBD2 for D (6 bases). There are 16 residues in the CDR3. The V and J ends lost 1 base and 7 bases respectively, with 17 bases between them. Germline values: CDR1 SGHTA, CDR2 FQGNSA. CDR3 sequence (DNA): TGTGCCAGCAGCTTAGGCTCCGGAGGGTCGAGAAATGAGCAGTTCTTC. This sequence encodes CASSLGSGGSRNEQFF.

The gene calls are TRBV7-9 and TRBJ1-4; D might be TRBD1 (6 bases). Germline V gives CDR1 SEHNR, CDR2 FQNEAQ (reference sequence). The CDR3 has 12 amino acids. V lost 5 bases and J lost 8, with 9 bases in between. The CDR3 loop reads CASSPDREKLFF. In DNA form, the CDR3 reads TGTGCCAGCAGCCCCGACAGGGAAAAACTGTTTTTT.

The chain combines TRBV7-8 with TRBJ2-1, with D perhaps matching TRBD1 (5 bases). Germline V CDR1 and CDR2: SGHVS, FQNEAQ. The V and J ends lost 0 bases and 0 bases respectively, with 9 bases between them. The CDR3 spans 16 residues. CDR3 region: CASSLAGVSSYNEQFF. CDR3 nucleotides: TGTGCCAGCAGCTTAGCAGGGGTGAGCTCCTACAATGAGCAGTTCTTC.

The gene calls are TRBV5-1 and TRBJ1-1, with TRBD1 identical over 7 bases. The CDR3 contains 15 residues. The V gene's germline CDR1 is SGHRS and CDR2 YFSETQ. Trimming cost V 4 bases and J 4 bases; bases outside gene matches: 10. CDR3 coding DNA: TGCGCCAGCAGCCAGGGAGGGACAGCGGGCACTGAAGCTTTCTTT. As protein: CASSQGGTAGTEAFF.

The chain recombines TRBV14 with TRBJ1-1, with TRBD1 matching 9 bases. The CDR3 covers 16 residues. The junction had 9 bases not matched to a gene; V was cut back by 4 bases and J by 3 bases. Per the germline V gene, CDR1 is SGHDN and CDR2 is FVKESK. The CDR3 DNA reads as TGTGCCAGCAGCCCCCTTATACAGGGGGCGTACACTGAAGCTTTCTTT. It encodes CASSPLIQGAYTEAFF. The whole variable domain, remainder taken from reference TRBV14 and TRBJ1-1, is EAGVTQFPSHSVIEKGQTVTLRCDPISGHDNLYWYRRVMGKEIKFLLHFVKESKQDESGMPNNRFLAERTGGTYSTLKVQPAELEDSGVYFCASSPLIQGAYTEAFFGQGTRLTVV.